The sequence of this T cell receptor (beta chain) was determined in a study of T cell repertoires in cytomegalovirus infection. This clonotype was seen repeatedly, ten times or more. What it binds is not known. Broader study findings: The ex vivo response was dominated by HLA-C-restricted CMV-specific TCR beta clonotypes. Pooled public TCR beta family frequency picked out CMV carriers with the relevant HLA.

The V gene lost 7 bases and the J gene lost 7 bases, with 16 bases spanning the gap. CDR1 MNHNS and CDR2 SASEGT come from the germline V gene. The CDR3 totals 14 residues. TCRdb used MiXCR to reprocess the reads, holding one entry per CDR3 protein. The profile shows 100,000 to 150,000 distinct CDR3 sequences, 8.8% of them singletons. This TCR was sampled from a human donor in good health (CMV status not recorded). Some clones in this sample may be carry-over from other donors' samples. Sequenced material: PBMCs. The V gene is TRBV6-1, the J gene TRBJ1-4, with a weak D call TRBD1 (6 bases). The CDR3 loop is CASMGRGFPEKLFF. The CDR3 DNA reads as TGTGCCAGCATGGGGAGGGGGTTTCCTGAAAAACTGTTTTTT.